The 30 T cell receptor beta chains reported below all come from one sample, sequenced in a study of radiotherapy plus CTLA-4 blockade in lung cancer listed by TCRdb under 2018. Receptor libraries were prepared by the immunoSEQ multiplex PCR assay. This immuneACCESS table, as held by TCRdb, lists in-frame sequences with V and J called but not all clones. Of the missing ones, under half trace to an unresolved V gene in checked studies; the others have no known cause. Within this sample are 78,000 or so clones, with around nine tenths of them counted one time only. About 1% of the sample lies in the top ten. The input for sequencing was peripheral blood, taken from a patient treated with radiotherapy plus ipilimumab. The receptors stem from a human donor with non-small cell lung cancer who had stable disease on radiotherapy plus ipilimumab.

The V gene is TRBV27, the J gene TRBJ2-3; possibly TRBD1 for D (6 bases). The V and J ends lost 5 bases and 3 bases respectively, with 12 bases between them. The CDR3 loop spans 14 amino acids. Per germline, CDR1 MNHEY and CDR2 SMNVEV (reference sequence). The CDR3 DNA reads as TGTGCCAGCAGTCCATGGACAGCGACAGATACGCAGTATTTT. Its translation: CASSPWTATDTQYF.

This rearrangement joins TRBV5-1 to TRBJ1-1; a possible D gene is TRBD1 (5 bases). Between the trimmed V and J ends, which lost 3 bases and 1 base, there was a span of 7 bases. The CDR3 totals 13 residues. CDR1 is SGHRS and CDR2 is YFSETQ in the germline V gene. CDR3 DNA sequence: TGCGCCAGCAGCTGGGGCGGGAACACTGAAGCTTTCTTT. Protein product: CASSWGGNTEAFF.

CDR3 bases: TGTGCCAGCATGTCCCCGAGGGAGCAGTACTTC. Its protein product is CASMSPREQYF. V usage is TRBV6-1 and J usage is TRBJ2-7; D unresolved. This CDR3 contains 11 residues. Germline V gene sequence: CDR1 MNHNS, CDR2 SASEGT. Trimming pared 7 bases from V and 7 bases from J, leaving 11 bases between.

V usage is TRBV5-1 and J usage is TRBJ2-2, with TRBD1 as a possible D gene (5 bases). Trimming stripped 4 bases from V and 4 bases from J, with 14 bases between. CDR3 size: 15 residues. Germline V gene data show CDR1 as SGHRS and CDR2 as YFSETQ. The CDR3 region is CASSLDSLSTGELFF. The CDR3 nucleotides read TGCGCCAGCAGCCTAGACAGCCTTAGCACCGGGGAGCTGTTTTTT. Supplemented by reference TRBV5-1 and TRBJ2-2, the full variable domain reads KAGVTQTPRYLIKTRGQQVTLSCSPISGHRSVSWYQQTPGQGLQFLFEYFSETQRNKGNFPGRFSGRQFSNSRSEMNVSTLELGDSALYLCASSLDSLSTGELFFGEGSRLTVL.

The V gene is TRBV9, the J gene TRBJ2-3, with TRBD2 identical over 9 bases. The V and J ends lost 3 bases and 2 bases, in that order; junction bases with no gene match: 13. The CDR3 consists of 18 residues. Per germline, CDR1 SGDLS and CDR2 YYNGEE. The CDR3 loop is CASSADPDIAGATDTQYF. The CDR3 bases are TGTGCCAGCAGCGCGGATCCAGATATAGCGGGGGCCACAGATACGCAGTATTTT.

The V and J genes are TRBV7-2 and TRBJ1-4, with TRBD1 matching 7 bases. The germline V gene has CDR1 SGHTA and CDR2 FQGNSA. The CDR3 loop spans 13 amino acids. V shed 8 bases, J shed 6 bases, and the junction held 6 bases outside the gene matches. The CDR3 region is CASLGQGDEKLFF. The CDR3 coding sequence is TGTGCCAGCTTAGGTCAGGGGGATGAAAAACTGTTTTTT.

J is TRBJ2-1 and V is TRBV29-1, with TRBD2 matching 10 bases. Germline V CDR1 and CDR2: SQVTM, ANQGSEA. V was pared by 0 bases and J by 4 bases, with 9 bases of the junction left unmatched. The CDR3 consists of 17 residues. The CDR3 region is CSVEDWASGSVYNEQFF. The CDR3 region has the DNA TGCAGCGTTGAAGATTGGGCTAGCGGGAGTGTGTACAATGAGCAGTTCTTC.

The rearrangement uses TRBV18 and TRBJ1-1; maybe TRBD1 (6 bases). Trimming removed 3 bases from V and 1 base from J, with 9 bases in between. CDR3 length: 14 amino acids. Germline CDR1 KGHSH, CDR2 LQKENI. CDR3 sequence (DNA): TGTGCCAGCTCACCTCAGGACAGGAACACTGAAGCTTTCTTT. As protein: CASSPQDRNTEAFF.

The V and J genes are TRBV13 and TRBJ1-1, with D tentatively TRBD1 (5 bases). CDR3 length equals 15 residues. From germline, CDR1 is PRHDT and CDR2 FYEKMQ (reference sequence). The V end was cut by 0 bases, the J end by 1 base, with 9 bases between. The CDR3 reads CASSLGGRGNTEAFF. In nucleotides, the CDR3 is TGTGCCAGCAGCTTAGGAGGAAGGGGGAACACTGAAGCTTTCTTT.

The V gene is TRBV5-4, the J gene TRBJ2-7; TRBD1 or TRBD2 may be the D gene (5 bases each). The germline V gene encodes CDR1 SGHNT and CDR2 YYREEE (reference sequence). This CDR3 is 14 amino acids long. Between the trimmed V and J ends, which lost 4 bases and 6 bases, there was a span of 17 bases. The CDR3 nucleotides are TGTGCCAGCAGCGGAACGGGACCCCTTCCCGAGCAGTACTTC. Encoded protein: CASSGTGPLPEQYF.

This chain joins TRBV7-2 and TRBJ1-1, with D perhaps TRBD1 (5 bases). In germline, CDR1 is SGHTA, CDR2 FQGNSA. V lost 5 bases to trimming and J lost 0 bases, with 16 bases between them. The CDR3 has 16 residues. The CDR3 here is CASSPWGSRVNTEAFF. As DNA, the CDR3 is TGTGCCAGCAGCCCCTGGGGGTCCAGGGTGAACACTGAAGCTTTCTTT.

This chain links TRBV11-2 with TRBJ1-6; D not certain. The CDR3 loop spans 13 amino acids. The ends were cut back, 0 bases at V and 11 bases at J, with 8 bases in the middle. Germline V gene sequence: CDR1 SGHAT, CDR2 FQNNGV. As DNA, the CDR3 is TGTGCCAGCAGCTTAGAATCTCGTACACCCCTCCACTTT. As protein: CASSLESRTPLHF.

The chain recombines TRBV30 with TRBJ1-6; possibly TRBD1 for D (5 bases). Looked up from germline, CDR1 is GTSNPN and CDR2 is SVGIG (reference sequence). The CDR3 totals 15 residues. V dropped 0 bases and J dropped 8 bases, with 14 bases sitting between them. Here the CDR3 reads CAWSVGRVQDSPLHF. CDR3 DNA sequence: TGTGCCTGGAGTGTGGGCAGGGTGCAGGATTCACCCCTCCACTTT.

V gene TRBV6-5 combines with J gene TRBJ1-2; 7 positions match TRBD1. The trim removed 0 bases at V and 5 bases at J, leaving 9 bases unmatched. Germline assignment: CDR1 MNHEY and CDR2 SVGAGI. The CDR3 is made up of 16 amino acids. CDR3 protein: CASSYSTTGIDYGYTF. The CDR3 nucleotides are TGTGCCAGCAGTTACTCCACGACAGGGATAGATTATGGCTACACCTTC.

Concerning this clone itself: One end of the junction varies from germline; a read error may be responsible. The chain combines TRBV23-1 with TRBJ2-1; 9 positions match TRBD2. TRBV23-1 is assigned to the ORF class and has an uncertain function. This CDR3 is built from 15 residues. For the CDR3, the DNA is TGCACCAGCAGAGCCCCTAGCGGGGAATACAATGAGCAGTTCTTC. Translated, it gives CTSRAPSGEYNEQFF.

The gene calls are TRBV5-8 and TRBJ2-2; TRBD1 aligns across 7 bases. Trimming removed 0 bases from V and 5 bases from J; junction bases left unmatched: 7. CDR1 and CDR2 (germline): SGHTS, YDEGEE. This CDR3 is built from 16 residues. The CDR3 DNA sequence: TGTGCCAGCAGCTTGGACCTTCTACAGGGGACCGGGGAGCTGTTTTTT. As protein: CASSLDLLQGTGELFF.

This clone was seen only once. V and J are TRBV15 and TRBJ2-3; TRBD1 agrees at 8 bases. CDR1 is LNHNV, CDR2 YYDKDF, per germline (reference sequence). This CDR3 region has 15 residues. The junction had 6 bases not matched to a gene; V was cut back by 5 bases and J by 2 bases. The CDR3, as DNA: TGTGCCACCAGCTCTCGGACAGGGATCACAGATACGCAGTATTTT. This codes for CATSSRTGITDTQYF.

The chain has TRBV6-1 and TRBJ1-2; a possible D gene is TRBD1 (6 bases). V lost 5 bases and J 4 bases, leaving 17 bases between the germline ends. This CDR3 region has 15 residues. CDR1 is MNHNS, CDR2 SASEGT, per germline. CDR3 in amino acids: CASSLTRTASYGYTF. The CDR3 coding sequence is TGTGCCAGCAGTCTGACGCGGACAGCTAGCTATGGCTACACCTTC.

This chain connects TRBV5-1 to TRBJ2-3; 7 bases match TRBD1. Germline-derived CDR1 and CDR2 are SGHRS and YFSETQ. This CDR3 comprises 14 residues. Trimming took 4 bases from V and 0 from J; bases not matched to a gene: 2. CDR3 nucleotides: TGCGCCAGCAGCGTGACAGGGAGCACAGATACGCAGTATTTT. Its translation is CASSVTGSTDTQYF.

This clone appeared a few times. V usage is TRBV4-2 and J usage is TRBJ1-3, with 10 bases lining up with TRBD1. V lost 3 bases and J lost 0; bases outside the gene matches: 2. The CDR3 length is 16 residues. Per the germline V gene, CDR1 is LGHNA and CDR2 is YNFKEQ. The CDR3 here is CASSQGQGSSGNTIYF. The CDR3 DNA follows: TGTGCCAGCAGCCAGGGACAGGGGAGCTCTGGAAACACCATATATTTT.

The J gene is TRBJ1-4, the V gene TRBV6-6; D is undetermined. Germline loops: CDR1 MNHNY, CDR2 SVGAGI (reference sequence). The CDR3 covers 13 residues. V was trimmed by 5 bases and J by 7 bases, leaving 11 bases between them. The DNA for the CDR3 is TGTGCCAGCAGTCCTCGGCGGGGTGAAAAACTGTTTTTT. This codes for CASSPRRGEKLFF.

The J gene is TRBJ2-1, the V gene TRBV7-6; D uncertain. CDR1 and CDR2 (germline): SGHVS, FNYEAQ. The CDR3 consists of 14 residues. Trimming left V 2 bases short and J 9 bases short, with 14 bases between. The CDR3, as DNA: TGTGCCAGCAGCTTAATCTCGGATGCCCTTGAGCAGTTCTTC. It encodes CASSLISDALEQFF.

CDR3 residues: CASSVFSGNTEAFF. The CDR3, as DNA: TGTGCCAGCAGTGTTTTCAGTGGGAACACTGAAGCTTTCTTT. The chain links TRBV2 to TRBJ1-1; D is uncertain. The CDR3 sequence is 14 residues long. The germline gives CDR1 SNHLY, CDR2 FYNNEI. Trimming stripped 4 bases from V and 1 base from J, with 10 bases between.

The rearrangement links TRBV5-1 to TRBJ1-2; a possible D gene is TRBD1 (5 bases). V was cut by 0 bases and J by 2 bases, with 14 bases left in between. Looked up from germline, CDR1 is SGHRS and CDR2 is YFSETQ. The CDR3 extends over 16 amino acids. The CDR3 DNA sequence: TGCGCCAGCAGCTTGGGGGTTGGCAGGGTGAACTATGGCTACACCTTC. Translated, it gives CASSLGVGRVNYGYTF. Full variable domain (remainder filled in from reference TRBV5-1 and TRBJ1-2): KAGVTQTPRYLIKTRGQQVTLSCSPISGHRSVSWYQQTPGQGLQFLFEYFSETQRNKGNFPGRFSGRQFSNSRSEMNVSTLELGDSALYLCASSLGVGRVNYGYTFGSGTRLTVV.

This chain joins TRBV28 and TRBJ1-2; 10 nucleotides agree with TRBD1. The V segment lost 5 bases and the J segment 4 bases; nucleotides outside the gene matches: 7. CDR3 length: 15 residues. Germline V gene data show CDR1 as MDHEN and CDR2 as SYDVKM. CDR3 amino acids: CASSTPTGGSYGYTF. The CDR3 DNA reads as TGTGCCAGCAGTACTCCGACAGGGGGCAGCTATGGCTACACCTTC.

DNA of the CDR3: TGCGCCAGCAGCTTGACGGGATACAATGAGCAGTTCTTC. It encodes CASSLTGYNEQFF. The J gene is TRBJ2-1, the V gene TRBV5-1; maybe TRBD2 (5 bases). The CDR3 is 13 residues long. Germline assignment: CDR1 SGHRS and CDR2 YFSETQ. V was trimmed by 1 base and J by 4 bases, leaving 6 bases between them.

The V gene is TRBV5-1, the J gene TRBJ2-5, with D perhaps given as TRBD1 or TRBD2 (5 bases each). Per the germline V gene, CDR1 is SGHRS and CDR2 is YFSETQ. CDR3 length: 15 residues. V was pared by 0 bases and J by 0 bases, with 9 bases between. CDR3 in DNA: TGCGCCAGCAGCTTGGTGGGGACCTACCAAGAGACCCAGTACTTC. Amino acid sequence: CASSLVGTYQETQYF.

The J gene is TRBJ2-3, the V gene TRBV5-1; D might be TRBD2 (6 bases). Trimming removed 4 bases from V and 1 base from J, with 10 bases in between. From germline, CDR1 is SGHRS and CDR2 YFSETQ. This CDR3 comprises 14 residues. CDR3 sequence (DNA): TGCGCCAGCAGCACGGGACTTCGCACAGATACGCAGTATTTT. The encoded protein is CASSTGLRTDTQYF.

V is TRBV6-1 and J is TRBJ1-5; possibly TRBD1 for D (6 bases). CDR1 and CDR2 from the germline V gene are MNHNS and SASEGT. V gave up 7 bases and J gave up 3 bases, with 10 bases separating them. The length of the CDR3 is 13 residues. Here the CDR3 DNA reads TGTGCCAGCAAACGACAGGACAATCAGCCCCAGCATTTT. This encodes CASKRQDNQPQHF.

CDR3 loop: CASSGGRWNTEAFF. CDR3 nucleotide sequence: TGTGCCAGCAGTGGGGGCAGGTGGAACACTGAAGCTTTCTTT. This chain connects TRBV6-1 to TRBJ1-1, with D possibly being TRBD1 (5 bases). There are 14 residues in the CDR3. The V gene lost 4 bases and the J gene lost 1 base, with 10 bases spanning the gap. CDR1 is MNHNS and CDR2 is SASEGT in the germline V gene.